Listed below are T cell receptor beta chains from one sample, sequenced in a study of T cells after yellow fever vaccination. Each CDR3 protein is one row after TCRdb ran MiXCR on the 5' RACE reads. The profile shows about 340,000 distinct CDR3 sequences, approximately 12% of them singletons. The sample consisted of CD4+ T cells sorted from PBMCs, taken 15 days after the yellow fever booster vaccination. These receptors all come from a man between 18 and 35 years old who received the YFV17D yellow fever vaccine. Each CDR3 is given with its conserved first and last residue. Rows give clone size only sometimes, using once, few, many, or a class for an expanded clone.

V gene,J gene,clone size,CDR3 protein
TRBV7-8,TRBJ2-3,many,CASSLDSGTDTQYF
TRBV20-1,TRBJ1-4,-,CSAPGQSNEKLFF
TRBV7-6,TRBJ1-5,-,CASSRFNQPQHF
TRBV10-3,TRBJ1-4,-,CATQTQVDEKLFF
TRBV11-3,TRBJ2-1,few,CASSLGRGAGAVFNEQFF
TRBV5-1,TRBJ2-5,-,CASRGNPGTGMETQYF
TRBV3-1,TRBJ2-5,-,CASSPRPGQGYVETQYF
TRBV11-1,TRBJ2-1,few,CASSHGRQPYNEQFF
TRBV5-6,TRBJ1-2,-,CASSQPDRYRYTF
TRBV6-2/TRBV6-3,TRBJ2-1,many,CASSTGGNYEQFF
TRBV7-2,TRBJ2-1,few,CASSFAGREQFF
TRBV6-2/TRBV6-3,TRBJ1-5,-,CASSKNPRDRGTQHF
TRBV19,TRBJ1-6,few,CASRIRDRGQSPLHF
TRBV5-1,TRBJ1-1,few,CASAPGGWTEAFF
TRBV3-1,TRBJ1-1,few,CASRDEGEAFF
TRBV5-6,TRBJ2-2,few,CASSLEGGYTGELFF
TRBV27,TRBJ2-7,-,CASSLYREMDEQYF
TRBV5-1,TRBJ2-5,-,CASSNPGSGQETQYF
TRBV20-1,TRBJ1-1,many,CSAPGPGRTEAFF
TRBV6-5,TRBJ2-5,few,CASRPLAQGGGTQYF
TRBV6-5,TRBJ1-2,-,CASRGWTGDYGYTF
TRBV28,TRBJ1-6,-,CASSKYDGSYNSPLHF
TRBV20-1,TRBJ1-2,few,CSARDGMEGFYGYTF
TRBV11-3,TRBJ1-1,-,CASSLDRRSGAFF
TRBV4-3,TRBJ2-3,-,CASSKLQGVSTDTQYF
TRBV24-1,TRBJ2-5,few,CATSDRQEETQYF